One and the same sample provided the 27 T cell receptor beta chains below, sequenced in a study of cytomegalovirus exposure and HLA in healthy donors. Primers for the PCR totalled 60 Vbeta and 13 Jbeta. Sequencing used immunoSEQ multiplex PCR; TCRdb keeps in-frame clones, though not all of them. The sample holds roughly 61,000 clones; 70% to 90% are singletons and the top ten take approximately 1.5%. The sample comprised PBMCs. The receptor source for this set is a man aged 30 to 45 in good health and CMV-seropositive.

In its sample, this clone was seen a few times. The rearrangement uses TRBV10-3 and TRBJ1-5; unclear D gene. The CDR3 has 14 residues. Germline V CDR1 and CDR2: ENHRY, SYGVKD. The V gene lost 0 bases and the J gene lost 4 bases, with 7 bases spanning the gap. CDR3 loop: CAISESGGNQPQHF. CDR3 nucleotides: TGTGCCATCAGTGAGTCCGGCGGGAATCAGCCCCAGCATTTT.

The chain links TRBV29-1 to TRBJ2-1, with D perhaps matching TRBD2 (5 bases). Trimming shortened V by 2 bases and J by 0 bases, and 17 bases separated the two germline ends. Germline CDR1 is SQVTM and CDR2 is ANQGSEA. This CDR3 region has 17 residues. The CDR3 loop reads CSVEQASRGLSYNEQFF. CDR3 coding DNA: TGCAGCGTTGAACAGGCTAGCCGCGGACTCTCCTACAATGAGCAGTTCTTC.

The chain uses TRBV27 and TRBJ1-4; D is possibly TRBD1 (6 bases). CDR1 and CDR2 from the germline V gene are MNHEY and SMNVEV (reference sequence). Deletions cut 6 bases from V and 8 bases from J, with 16 bases between. This CDR3 is 14 amino acids long. This chain's CDR3 is CASSPTLGGEKLFF. CDR3 sequence (DNA): TGTGCCAGCAGCCCTACCCTAGGGGGAGAAAAACTGTTTTTT.

This sequence joins TRBV6-6 and TRBJ2-1; 9 bases fit TRBD2. The CDR3 is 14 residues long. Germline CDR1 and CDR2: MNHNY and SVGAGI (reference sequence). Trimming removed 0 bases from V and 6 bases from J; junction bases left unmatched: 0. CDR3 sequence reads: CASSYSREGNEQFF. DNA of the CDR3: TGTGCCAGCAGTTACTCGCGGGAGGGCAATGAGCAGTTCTTC.

This clone occurred once. The chain joins TRBV2 to TRBJ2-1; D ambiguous. Per the germline V gene, CDR1 is SNHLY and CDR2 is FYNNEI. V gave up 2 bases and J gave up 6 bases, with 5 bases separating them. CDR3 size: 12 residues. The CDR3 region has the DNA TGTGCCAGCAGTGAACTAAGCAATGAGCAGTTCTTC. Residues: CASSELSNEQFF. The whole variable domain, remainder taken from reference TRBV2 and TRBJ2-1, is EPEVTQTPSHQVTQMGQEVILRCVPISNHLYFYWYRQILGQKVEFLVSFYNNEISEKSEIFDDQFSVERPDGSNFTLKIRSTKLEDSAMYFCASSELSNEQFFGPGTRLTVL.

This clone was detected once. DNA of the CDR3: TGTGCCACCAGGAAGGGACAGGGCGTATACAATGAGCAGTTCTTC. Translation: CATRKGQGVYNEQFF. The genes are TRBV15 and TRBJ2-1; TRBD1 matches at 9 bases. V lost 6 bases and J lost 4; bases outside the gene matches: 7. CDR1 is LNHNV, CDR2 YYDKDF, per germline (reference sequence). CDR3 length: 15 residues.

V and J are TRBV20-1 and TRBJ2-5; D may be TRBD1 (5 bases). The CDR3 runs to 11 residues. Germline assignment: CDR1 DFQATT and CDR2 SNEGSKA (reference sequence). V was pared by 8 bases and J by 1 base, with 8 bases between. As DNA, the CDR3 is TGCAGTTCCCAGGGCCAAGAGACCCAGTACTTC. Protein sequence: CSSQGQETQYF.

V usage is TRBV7-2 and J usage is TRBJ2-7; the match to TRBD1 covers 7 bases. The CDR3 contains 14 residues. Germline assignment: CDR1 SGHTA and CDR2 FQGNSA. Trimming took 4 bases from V and 3 from J; bases not matched to a gene: 6. This chain's CDR3 is CASSSRDSYYEQYF. DNA of the CDR3: TGTGCCAGCAGCTCTCGGGACAGTTACTACGAGCAGTACTTC.

This sequence joins TRBV2 and TRBJ2-2; D ambiguous. Trimming shortened V by 3 bases and J by 5 bases, and 10 bases separated the two germline ends. This CDR3 comprises 14 residues. The germline gives CDR1 SNHLY, CDR2 FYNNEI. The CDR3 nucleotides read TGTGCCAGCAGTGACTGGAGTCGAACCGGGGAGCTGTTTTTT. It codes for CASSDWSRTGELFF.

In this sample, this clone turned up a few times. The genes are TRBV6-4 and TRBJ2-1; 7 bases match TRBD2. The CDR3 is 15 residues long. V trimming: 5 bases; J trimming: 1 base; junction bases outside the gene matches: 5. Germline lookup yields CDR1 MRHNA and CDR2 SNTAGT. The CDR3 nucleotides are TGTGCCAGCAGTAGCACAGCGGGATCCTACAATGAGCAGTTCTTC. It codes for CASSSTAGSYNEQFF.

The gene calls are TRBV7-3 and TRBJ2-3, with 12 bases that match TRBD1. From germline, CDR1 is SGHTA and CDR2 FQGTGA. The length of the CDR3 is 18 residues. V lost 5 bases to trimming and J lost 1 base; unmatched junction nucleotides: 10. CDR3 bases: TGTGCCAGCAGCCCTCCGGGACAGGGGGCCTCGGGCACAGATACGCAGTATTTT. Residues: CASSPPGQGASGTDTQYF.

The genes are TRBV30 and TRBJ1-3; perhaps TRBD1 as D (6 bases). Germline values: CDR1 GTSNPN, CDR2 SVGIG (reference sequence). The CDR3 sequence is 14 residues long. Trimming shortened V by 2 bases and J by 3 bases, and 11 bases separated the two germline ends. The CDR3 DNA follows: TGTGCCTGGAGTCTAGGGGGTAGTGGAAACACCATATATTTT. This sequence encodes CAWSLGGSGNTIYF.

The chain has TRBV11-3 and TRBJ1-2, with D possibly being TRBD1 (6 bases). The CDR3 spans 13 residues. Trimming removed 5 bases from V and 6 bases from J, with 13 bases in between. CDR1 is SGHNT, CDR2 YENEEA, per germline. Here the CDR3 reads CASSENPGDGYTF. CDR3 DNA: TGTGCCAGCAGCGAAAATCCAGGGGATGGCTACACCTTC.

The rearrangement uses TRBV12-5 and TRBJ2-1; TRBD2 agrees at 8 bases. The CDR3 sequence is 16 residues long. The V gene end was trimmed by 6 bases and the J gene end by 7 bases; junction bases not matched to a gene: 14. Looked up from germline, CDR1 is LGHNT and CDR2 is FRNRAP. In DNA form, the CDR3 reads TGTGCTAGTGGGAGTAGGAGCGGGAGATGGGGGAATGAGCAGTTCTTC. It codes for CASGSRSGRWGNEQFF.

This clone is a singleton in its sample. CDR3 bases: TGCAGTGCTAGGGGGGGGAACGAGCAGTACTTC. This gives the protein CSARGGNEQYF. This chain links TRBV20-1 with TRBJ2-7, with 7 positions matching TRBD2. CDR1 and CDR2 (germline): DFQATT, SNEGSKA (reference sequence). J lost 5 bases, V lost 3 bases, and 1 base had no gene match. The CDR3 sequence is 11 residues long.

The V and J genes are TRBV9 and TRBJ1-5; D is perhaps TRBD1 (5 bases). V was cut by 0 bases and J by 7 bases, with 14 bases left in between. The CDR3 runs to 15 residues. The germline V gene encodes CDR1 SGDLS and CDR2 YYNGEE. The CDR3 nucleotides read TGTGCCAGCAGCGTAGGGGGAGGGGTCGGGCAGCCCCAGCATTTT. Its translation is CASSVGGGVGQPQHF.

As DNA, the CDR3 is TGCGCCAGCAGCTTGTTGGCCAGCCAAGAGACCCAGTACTTC. Residues: CASSLLASQETQYF. The rearrangement joins TRBV5-1 to TRBJ2-5; no definite D call. Trimming removed 1 base from V and 1 base from J, with 8 bases in between. The CDR3 sequence is 14 residues long. CDR1 SGHRS and CDR2 YFSETQ come from the germline V gene.

The chain combines TRBV6-5 with TRBJ2-3, with D uncertain. V was clipped by 2 bases and J by 0 bases, with 9 bases between them. This CDR3 has 15 amino acids. Per germline, CDR1 MNHEY and CDR2 SVGAGI. The CDR3 reads CASSYVSRSTDTQYF. Written as DNA, the CDR3 is TGTGCCAGCAGTTACGTTAGTCGTAGCACAGATACGCAGTATTTT.

The CDR3 reads CASSLEGPISNTEAFF. The DNA of the CDR3 is TGTGCCAGCTCACTGGAGGGCCCCATATCTAACACTGAAGCTTTCTTT. The chain links TRBV18 to TRBJ1-1; D ambiguous. Trimming pared 4 bases from V and 2 bases from J, leaving 17 bases between. There are 16 residues in the CDR3. Germline CDR1 and CDR2: KGHSH and LQKENI.

This chain uses TRBV6-5 with TRBJ2-5, with D maybe TRBD1 (5 bases). The CDR3 contains 13 residues. Germline CDR1 reads MNHEY; CDR2 reads SVGAGI. V gave up 4 bases and J gave up 2 bases, with 8 bases separating them. The CDR3 spells CASSSTVQETQYF. DNA of the CDR3: TGTGCCAGCAGTTCGACAGTTCAAGAGACCCAGTACTTC.

The CDR3 here is CASSLEGHRTEAFF. DNA for the CDR3: TGCGCCAGCAGCTTGGAGGGGCACAGGACTGAAGCTTTCTTT. This chain joins TRBV5-1 and TRBJ1-1; a possible D gene is TRBD1 (5 bases). V was shortened by 0 bases and J by 5 bases, with 11 bases between the two germline ends. The germline gives CDR1 SGHRS, CDR2 YFSETQ. This CDR3 has 14 amino acids. The full variable domain, in which reference TRBV5-1 and TRBJ1-1 provide the parts outside the CDR3, is KAGVTQTPRYLIKTRGQQVTLSCSPISGHRSVSWYQQTPGQGLQFLFEYFSETQRNKGNFPGRFSGRQFSNSRSEMNVSTLELGDSALYLCASSLEGHRTEAFFGQGTRLTVV.

This chain joins TRBV19 and TRBJ2-2; 8 bases align to TRBD1. CDR3 length: 17 residues. CDR1 LNHDA and CDR2 SQIVND come from the germline V gene (reference sequence). Losses at the gene ends were 5 bases for V and 6 bases for J; bases not matched to a gene: 14. The CDR3 bases are TGTGCCAGTAGTGTCGGGCTTGGCAGGGGGCACGCCGGGGAGCTGTTTTTT. Encoded protein: CASSVGLGRGHAGELFF.

The V and J genes are TRBV2 and TRBJ1-5; weak D call: TRBD1 (5 bases). V was shortened by 0 bases and J by 9 bases, with 12 bases between the two germline ends. Germline values: CDR1 SNHLY, CDR2 FYNNEI. The CDR3 has 14 amino acids. Here the CDR3 reads CASSEAQGWGPQHF. Here the CDR3 DNA reads TGTGCCAGCAGTGAAGCCCAGGGTTGGGGGCCCCAGCATTTT. Full variable domain (rest looked up from reference TRBV2 and TRBJ1-5): EPEVTQTPSHQVTQMGQEVILRCVPISNHLYFYWYRQILGQKVEFLVSFYNNEISEKSEIFDDQFSVERPDGSNFTLKIRSTKLEDSAMYFCASSEAQGWGPQHFGDGTRLSIL.

The chain joins TRBV5-1 to TRBJ2-4; TRBD2 aligns across 9 bases. Looked up from germline, CDR1 is SGHRS and CDR2 is YFSETQ. V shed 0 bases and J 5 bases; nucleotides not matched to a gene: 9. This CDR3 region has 17 residues. In DNA form, the CDR3 reads TGCGCCAGCAGCTTGGCCCCTAGCGGGGAACCCGAAAACATTCAGTACTTC. Translation gives CASSLAPSGEPENIQYF.

V is TRBV18 and J is TRBJ2-1; D is undetermined. Trimming removed 0 bases from V and 6 bases from J, with 9 bases in between. Germline V gene lookup returns CDR1 KGHSH and CDR2 LQKENI. The CDR3 has 14 residues. CDR3 in amino acids: CASSPPGPTNEQFF. CDR3 bases: TGTGCCAGCTCACCACCGGGCCCCACCAATGAGCAGTTCTTC. Combining the CDR3 with reference TRBV18 and TRBJ2-1 gives the whole variable domain NAGVMQNPRHLVRRRGQEARLRCSPMKGHSHVYWYRQLPEEGLKFMVYLQKENIIDESGMPKERFSAEFPKEGPSILRIQQVVRGDSAAYFCASSPPGPTNEQFFGPGTRLTVL.

The V call is TRBV5-4, the J call TRBJ2-7; weak D call: TRBD1 (5 bases). CDR3 size: 14 residues. Per the germline V gene, CDR1 is SGHNT and CDR2 is YYREEE (reference sequence). Trimming stripped 2 bases from V and 5 bases from J, with 14 bases between. This CDR3 reads CASSFPGNENEQYF. The CDR3 DNA reads TGTGCCAGCAGCTTCCCAGGGAACGAAAACGAGCAGTACTTC.

V and J are TRBV6-1 and TRBJ1-2, with 9 bases aligning to TRBD1. Germline V gene sequence: CDR1 MNHNS, CDR2 SASEGT. V dropped 6 bases and J dropped 8; count of bases not matched to a gene: 4. CDR3 length: 12 residues. The CDR3 is CASRQGAGGYTF. CDR3 bases: TGTGCCAGCAGACAGGGGGCGGGGGGCTACACCTTC.